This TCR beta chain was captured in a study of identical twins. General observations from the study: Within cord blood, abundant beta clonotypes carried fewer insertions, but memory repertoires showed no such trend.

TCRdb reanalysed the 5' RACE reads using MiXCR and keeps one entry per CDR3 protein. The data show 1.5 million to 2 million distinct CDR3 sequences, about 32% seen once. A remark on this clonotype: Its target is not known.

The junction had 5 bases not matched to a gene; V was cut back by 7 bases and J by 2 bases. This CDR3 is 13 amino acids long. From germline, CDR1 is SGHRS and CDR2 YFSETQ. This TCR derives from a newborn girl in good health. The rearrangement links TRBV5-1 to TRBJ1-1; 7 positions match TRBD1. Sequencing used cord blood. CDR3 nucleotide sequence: TGCGCCAGCTGCTACAGGGGAAACACTGAAGCTTTCTTT. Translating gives CASCYRGNTEAFF.